This TCR beta chain was recovered during a study of blood T cell repertoires in COVID-19. CDR1 is GTSNPN and CDR2 is SVGIG in the germline V gene (reference sequence). The CDR3 covers 13 residues. J was trimmed by 8 bases and V by 0 bases; bases with no gene match: 6. Assay used: immunoSEQ multiplex PCR; TCRdb lists only in-frame clones, some missing. Seen here are some 180,000 clones, 82% observed once, and the top ten hold around 5.5%. Assignments of participants to cohorts depended upon their own reported clinical history. This clone was picked up a small number of times. The chain carries TRBV30 and TRBJ1-2; 7 bases match TRBD1. The receptor comes from a woman aged 55-70 years with acute COVID-19. What was sequenced was PBMCs or T cells enriched from blood (not recorded which). The CDR3 loop is CAWSVLRGQGYTF. In DNA, the CDR3 is TGTGCCTGGAGTGTACTAAGGGGGCAGGGCTACACCTTC. The entire variable domain, with the rest obtained from reference TRBV30 and TRBJ1-2, is as follows: SQTIHQWPATLVQPVGSPLSLECTVEGTSNPNLYWYRQAAGRGLQLLFYSVGIGQISSEVPQNLSASRPQDRQFILSSKKLLLSDSGFYLCAWSVLRGQGYTFGSGTRLTVV.